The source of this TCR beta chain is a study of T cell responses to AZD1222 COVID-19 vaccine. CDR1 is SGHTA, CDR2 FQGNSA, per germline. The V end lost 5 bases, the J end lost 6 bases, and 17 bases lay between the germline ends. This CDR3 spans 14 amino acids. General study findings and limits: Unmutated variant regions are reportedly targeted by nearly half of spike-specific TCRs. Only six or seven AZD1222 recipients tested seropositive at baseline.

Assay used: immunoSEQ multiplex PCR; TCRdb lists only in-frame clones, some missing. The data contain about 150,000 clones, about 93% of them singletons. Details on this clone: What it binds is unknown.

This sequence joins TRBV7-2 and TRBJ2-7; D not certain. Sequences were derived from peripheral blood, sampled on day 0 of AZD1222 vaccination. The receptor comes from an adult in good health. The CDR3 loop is CASSPDNLLPEQYF. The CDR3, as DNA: TGTGCCAGCAGCCCCGACAATCTCCTGCCCGAGCAGTACTTC.